This is a list of T cell receptor beta chains from one sample in a study of breast tumors, draining lymph nodes, adjacent tissues. In TCRdb, the multiplex PCR reads were re-called with MiXCR into one record per CDR3 protein. The table shows about 230,000 distinct CDR3 sequences, with approximately 29% occurring only once. The sequencing input was axillary lymph node tissue. All receptors derive from a female donor with breast cancer. Some clones in this sample may be carry-over from other donors' samples. Each CDR3 is given with its conserved first and last residue. D genes are given only for firm matches. The size field is filled for only some rows; it gives once, few, many or a size class.

TRBD1	TRBJ2-1	TRBV7-7	many	TGTGCTAGTTCACCGGGACAGTCCTACAATGAGCAGTTCTTC	CASSPGQSYNEQFF
-	TRBJ2-6	TRBV14	-	TGTGCCAGCAACCAAGATATCTTACAGGCCGGGGCCACCGTCCTGACTTTC	CASNQDILQAGATVLTF
-	TRBJ2-2	TRBV6-6	many	TGTGCCAGCTTTACCAGGGCAGGGCAAGGTTCCGGGGAGCTGTTTTTT	CASFTRAGQGSGELFF
TRBD2	TRBJ2-7	TRBV6-6	many	TGTGCCAGCACCCCCGGACTAGCGGGGCCCTACGAGCAGTACTTC	CASTPGLAGPYEQYF
TRBD1	TRBJ2-7	TRBV18	many	TGTGCCAGCTCACCTTGGGACAGGGTGACCTACGAGCAGTACTTC	CASSPWDRVTYEQYF
-	TRBJ1-4	TRBV6-1	many	TGTGCCAGCGCCCCTCAGGGAGTTAACGAAAAACTGTTTTTT	CASAPQGVNEKLFF
-	TRBJ2-1	TRBV6-5	-	TGTGCCAGCAGTCACGCGAAAAATAGCGGTTTCTACAATGAGCAGTTCTTC	CASSHAKNSGFYNEQFF
TRBD2	TRBJ2-5	TRBV5-1	few	TGCGCCAGCAGCTCGGGGGGACTAGCGGGAGAGACCCAGTACTTC	CASSSGGLAGETQYF
-	TRBJ2-3	TRBV5-1	many	TGCGCCAGCAGCCCCCTGGGACTCCGAGATACGCAGTATTTT	CASSPLGLRDTQYF
-	TRBJ1-4	TRBV19	-	TGTGCCAGTCGGCAGGGAACTAATGAAAAACTGTTTTTT	CASRQGTNEKLFF
TRBD2	TRBJ2-1	TRBV10-3	-	TGTGCCATCAGTGCCTCTAGCGGGACCTACAATGAGCAGTTCTTC	CAISASSGTYNEQFF
TRBD1	TRBJ1-5	TRBV19	many	TGTGCCAGTAGTGTCTCACAGGGGTATAGCAATCAGCCCCAGCATTTT	CASSVSQGYSNQPQHF
-	TRBJ2-5	TRBV6-1	many	TGTGCCAGCAGTGAAGCCCGATTGCTTGGGGGTCAAGAGACCCAGTACTTC	CASSEARLLGGQETQYF
TRBD2	TRBJ2-7	TRBV20-1	many	TGCAGTGCTAGCAGGGGACTAGCGTCCGAGCAGTACTTC	CSASRGLASEQYF
TRBD2	TRBJ2-5	TRBV10-2	many	TGCGCCAGCAGTGCCTTGGGGCGGGGGGCTCAAGAGACCCAGTACTTC	CASSALGRGAQETQYF
TRBD1	TRBJ2-2	TRBV5-6	-	TGTGCCAGCAGCTCCACCTGGACAGGGGCCGGGGAGCTGTTTTTT	CASSSTWTGAGELFF
-	TRBJ2-5	TRBV7-9	many	TGTGCCAGCAGCTTAGGGGGTGCGGCTTCGGAGACCCAGTACTTC	CASSLGGAASETQYF
TRBD2	TRBJ2-4	TRBV20-1	-	TGCAGTGCGTCGACTAGCGGGAGAGCCAGAAACATTCAGTACTTC	CSASTSGRARNIQYF
TRBD1	TRBJ1-2	TRBV15	-	TGTGCCACCAGCAGAGATGGGGGGACAGGGGCTAACTATGGCTACACCTTC	CATSRDGGTGANYGYTF
-	TRBJ2-1	TRBV6-2/TRBV6-3	-	TGTGCCAGCAGTTATACGCATTCTGACAATGAGCAGTTCTTC	CASSYTHSDNEQFF
-	TRBJ1-2	TRBV12-3/TRBV12-4	many	TGTGCCAGCAGTTTGGAGCTTGGCTATGGCTACACCTTC	CASSLELGYGYTF
-	TRBJ2-2	TRBV5-1	many	TGCGCCAGCAGCCCTGACGGGGTAGGCCGGGAGCTGTTTTTT	CASSPDGVGRELFF
-	TRBJ2-6	TRBV7-8	many	TGTGCCACACGCTCTGGGGCAGCTGGGGCCAACGTCCTGACTTTC	CATRSGAAGANVLTF
-	TRBJ2-6	TRBV9	-	TGTGCCAGCAGCGTAGGGGGTGGGGCCAACGTCCTGACTTTC	CASSVGGGANVLTF
-	TRBJ2-1	TRBV20-1	-	TGCAGTGCTAGTTTCAGCCCGAGACCAACCCCGTTTCACAATGAGCAGTTCTTC	CSASFSPRPTPFHNEQFF
-	TRBJ2-5	TRBV2	-	TGTGCCAGGGACGGACACCAAGAGACCCAGTACTTC	CARDGHQETQYF
-	TRBJ1-6	TRBV24-1	-	TGTGCCACCAGTGATTCGACGAATTCACCCCTCCACTTT	CATSDSTNSPLHF
-	TRBJ2-3	TRBV5-5	-	TGTGCCAGCAGCTTGTCCTTAGATACGCAGTATTTT	CASSLSLDTQYF
-	TRBJ1-1	TRBV14	few	TGTGCCAGCAGCCCCCTTGGGCAGGGTAAGAAAACTGAAGCTTTCTTT	CASSPLGQGKKTEAFF
-	TRBJ2-7	TRBV6-1	few	TGTGCCAGCAAGAGTATTTACGAGCAGTACTTC	CASKSIYEQYF
-	TRBJ2-7	TRBV6-2/TRBV6-3	many	TGTGCCAGCAGTCCGGCCACCTACGAGCAGTACTTC	CASSPATYEQYF
-	TRBJ1-2	TRBV7-9	-	TGTGCCAGCAGCCATTTTGGCGACGACTATGGCTACACCTTC	CASSHFGDDYGYTF
-	TRBJ2-7	TRBV6-6	-	TGTGCCAGCAGTTACCTCTGGGACACCGACGAGCAGTGCTTC	CASSYLWDTDEQCF
-	TRBJ1-6	TRBV6-6	many	TGTGCCAGCAGTTCTGGGAACTATAATTCACCCCTCCACTTT	CASSSGNYNSPLHF
-	TRBJ2-6	TRBV6-2/TRBV6-3	few	TGTGCCAGCAGTGATAGGGGATTCACTGGGGCCAACGTCCTGACTTTC	CASSDRGFTGANVLTF
-	TRBJ2-1	TRBV7-9	many	TGTGCCAGCAGCTTAGGAGTTGGGAGGAGCTCCTACAATGAGCAGTTCTTC	CASSLGVGRSSYNEQFF
TRBD1	TRBJ1-2	TRBV27	-	TGTGCCAGCAGTTTATTACGGACAGGGCGGTCCTATGGCTACACCTTC	CASSLLRTGRSYGYTF
-	TRBJ2-5	TRBV30	many	TGTGCCTGGAGTGTAGGTGGGGGGACCCAGTACTTC	CAWSVGGGTQYF
-	TRBJ2-7	TRBV6-5	many	TGTGCCAGCAGTTACTCGAAATGGCGGGGGCCCTACGAGCAGTACTTC	CASSYSKWRGPYEQYF
TRBD1	TRBJ1-1	TRBV11-2	-	TGTGCCAGCAGCCCGACAGGGGGCGCGGTTGAAGCTTTCTTT	CASSPTGGAVEAFF
-	TRBJ2-5	TRBV15	-	TGTGCCACCAGCAGAGATCATGGGGGGCAATGGGAGACCCAGTACTTC	CATSRDHGGQWETQYF
-	TRBJ1-4	TRBV5-1	many	TGCGCCAGCAGCTCCGGACCGACAAATGAAAAACTGTTTTTT	CASSSGPTNEKLFF
-	TRBJ2-2	TRBV2	many	TGTGCCAGCAAAATCCCCCGAATGAGCGGGGAGCTGTTTTTT	CASKIPRMSGELFF
-	TRBJ2-3	TRBV9	-	TGTGCCAGCAGCGTAGGAATAGATACGCAGTATTTT	CASSVGIDTQYF
TRBD1	TRBJ2-5	TRBV4-1	many	TGCGCCAGCAGCCATGAGACAGGGAGAGAGACCCAGTACTTC	CASSHETGRETQYF
TRBD2	TRBJ2-1	TRBV20-1	many	TGCAGTGCTAGTTGGACTAGCGGACACAATGAGCAGTTCTTC	CSASWTSGHNEQFF
-	TRBJ2-2	TRBV9	-	TGTGCCAGCAGCGTAGGGACTCTAAACACCGGGGAGCTGTTTTTT	CASSVGTLNTGELFF